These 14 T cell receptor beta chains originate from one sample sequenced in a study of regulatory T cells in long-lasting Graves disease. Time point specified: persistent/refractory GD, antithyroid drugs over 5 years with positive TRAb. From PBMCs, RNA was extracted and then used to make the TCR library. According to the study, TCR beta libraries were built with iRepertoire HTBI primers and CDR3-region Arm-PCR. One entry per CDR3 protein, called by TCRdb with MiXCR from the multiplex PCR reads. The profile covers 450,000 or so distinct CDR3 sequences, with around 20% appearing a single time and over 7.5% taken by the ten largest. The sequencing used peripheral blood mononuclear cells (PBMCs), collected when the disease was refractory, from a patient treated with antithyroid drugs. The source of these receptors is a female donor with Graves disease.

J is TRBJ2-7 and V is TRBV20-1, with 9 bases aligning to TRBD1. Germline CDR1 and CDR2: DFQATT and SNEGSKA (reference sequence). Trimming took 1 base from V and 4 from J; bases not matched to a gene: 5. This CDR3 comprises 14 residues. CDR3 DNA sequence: TGCAGTGCTAGAGGAAGGGGACAGGGTTACGAGCAGTACTTC. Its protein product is CSARGRGQGYEQYF.

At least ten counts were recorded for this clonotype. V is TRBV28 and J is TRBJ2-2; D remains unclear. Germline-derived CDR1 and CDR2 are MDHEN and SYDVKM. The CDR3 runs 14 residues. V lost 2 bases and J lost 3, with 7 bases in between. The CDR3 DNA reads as TGTGCCAGCAGTTTAGGCCAATACACCGGGGAGCTGTTTTTT. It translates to CASSLGQYTGELFF. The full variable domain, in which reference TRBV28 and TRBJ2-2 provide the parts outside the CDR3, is DVKVTQSSRYLVKRTGEKVFLECVQDMDHENMFWYRQDPGLGLRLIYFSYDVKMKEKGDIPEGYSVSREKKERFSLILESASTNQTSMYLCASSLGQYTGELFFGEGSRLTVL.

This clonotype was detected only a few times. CDR3 sequence (DNA): TGCAGCGTGTTACTAGCGGGAGTTGACAATGAGCAGTTCTTC. Its protein is CSVLLAGVDNEQFF. The V call is TRBV29-1, the J call TRBJ2-1; TRBD2 matches 11 bases. The CDR3 spans 14 residues. Germline V gives CDR1 SQVTM, CDR2 ANQGSEA. The ends lost 6 bases at V and 5 bases at J; junction bases unmatched: 6.

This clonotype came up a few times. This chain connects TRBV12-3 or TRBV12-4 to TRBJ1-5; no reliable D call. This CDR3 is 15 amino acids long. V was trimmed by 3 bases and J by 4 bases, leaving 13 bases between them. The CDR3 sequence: CASSLGSRENQPQHF. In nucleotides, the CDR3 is TGTGCCAGCAGTTTGGGCAGTAGGGAGAATCAGCCCCAGCATTTT.

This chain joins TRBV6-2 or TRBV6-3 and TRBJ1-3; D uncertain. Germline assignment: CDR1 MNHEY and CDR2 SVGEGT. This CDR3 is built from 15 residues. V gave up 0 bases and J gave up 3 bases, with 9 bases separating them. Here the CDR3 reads CASSYSAGYGNTIYF. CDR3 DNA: TGTGCCAGCAGTTACTCGGCGGGGTATGGAAACACCATATATTTT.

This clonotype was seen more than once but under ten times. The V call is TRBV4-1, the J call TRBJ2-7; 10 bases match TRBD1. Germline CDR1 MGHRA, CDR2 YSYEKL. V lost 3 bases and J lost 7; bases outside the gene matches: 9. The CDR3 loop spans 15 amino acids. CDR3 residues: CASSQPTGGLWEQYF. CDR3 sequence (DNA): TGCGCCAGCAGCCAGCCGACAGGGGGCCTCTGGGAGCAGTACTTC.

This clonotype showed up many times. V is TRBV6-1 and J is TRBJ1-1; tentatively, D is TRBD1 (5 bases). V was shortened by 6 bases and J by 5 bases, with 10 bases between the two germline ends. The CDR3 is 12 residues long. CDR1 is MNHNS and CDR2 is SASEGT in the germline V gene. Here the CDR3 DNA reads TGTGCCAGCAGAGGGACGAGGACTGAAGCTTTCTTT. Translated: CASRGTRTEAFF.

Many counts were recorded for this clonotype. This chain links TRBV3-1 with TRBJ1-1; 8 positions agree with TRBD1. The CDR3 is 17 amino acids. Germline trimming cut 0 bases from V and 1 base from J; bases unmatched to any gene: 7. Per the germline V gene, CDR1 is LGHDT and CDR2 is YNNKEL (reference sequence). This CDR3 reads CASSQDLQGARNTEAFF. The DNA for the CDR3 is TGTGCCAGCAGCCAAGATCTCCAGGGGGCGAGGAACACTGAAGCTTTCTTT.

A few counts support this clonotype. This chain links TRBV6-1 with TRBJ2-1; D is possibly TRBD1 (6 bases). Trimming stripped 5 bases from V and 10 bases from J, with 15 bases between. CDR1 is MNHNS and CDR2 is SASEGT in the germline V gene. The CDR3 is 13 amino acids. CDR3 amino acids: CASSPGQISEQFF. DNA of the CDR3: TGTGCCAGCAGTCCGGGACAAATTTCCGAGCAGTTCTTC.

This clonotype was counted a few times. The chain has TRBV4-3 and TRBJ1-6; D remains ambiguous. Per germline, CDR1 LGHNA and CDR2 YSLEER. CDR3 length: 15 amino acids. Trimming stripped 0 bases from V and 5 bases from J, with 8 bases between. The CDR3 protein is CASSQEPDHNSPLHF. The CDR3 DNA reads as TGCGCCAGCAGCCAAGAACCGGACCATAATTCACCCCTCCACTTT.

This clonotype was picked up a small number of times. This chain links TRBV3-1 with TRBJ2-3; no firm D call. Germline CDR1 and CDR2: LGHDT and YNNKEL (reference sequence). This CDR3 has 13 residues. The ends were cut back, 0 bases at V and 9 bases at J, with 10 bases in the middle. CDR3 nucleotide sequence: TGTGCCAGCAGCCAAGACAATCAGGAGACGCAGTATTTT. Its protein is CASSQDNQETQYF.

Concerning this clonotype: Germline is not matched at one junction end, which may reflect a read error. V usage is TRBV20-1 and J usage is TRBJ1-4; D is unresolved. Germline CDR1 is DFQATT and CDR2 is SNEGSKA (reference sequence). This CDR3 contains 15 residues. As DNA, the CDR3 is TGCAGTGCTATAGAGGGATTTGCAACTAATGAAAAACCGTTTTTT. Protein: CSAIEGFATNEKPFF.

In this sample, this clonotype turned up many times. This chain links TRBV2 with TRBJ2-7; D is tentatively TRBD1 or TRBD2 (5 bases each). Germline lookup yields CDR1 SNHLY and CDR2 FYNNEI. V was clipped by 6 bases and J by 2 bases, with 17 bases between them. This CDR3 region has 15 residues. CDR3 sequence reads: CASSRRDGAPYEQYF. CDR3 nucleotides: TGTGCCAGCAGCCGACGGGACGGAGCACCCTACGAGCAGTACTTC.

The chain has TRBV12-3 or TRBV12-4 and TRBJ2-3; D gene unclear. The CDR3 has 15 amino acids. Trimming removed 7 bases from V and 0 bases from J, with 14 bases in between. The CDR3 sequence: CASTPRMGSTDTQYF. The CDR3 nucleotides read TGTGCCAGCACCCCCCGTATGGGGAGCACAGATACGCAGTATTTT.